Below, 10 T cell receptor beta chains from the same sample are listed, as sequenced in a study of T-cell reconstitution after alpha-beta-depleted transplantation in children. This sample's TCRbeta library carried unique molecular identifier barcodes. TCRdb re-called the PCR reads through MiXCR, storing one row per CDR3 protein. Seen here are some 500,000 distinct CDR3 sequences, about 16% observed once, and the top ten hold 2.5% to 4%. Sequences were derived from PBMCs from the stem cell graft donor, sampled from the stem cell graft. Every receptor here comes from a human donor who donated a stem cell graft to a child with acute lymphoblastic leukemia.

This clonotype has only a few counts. The CDR3 protein is CSAGRVSSYNEQFF. The CDR3 DNA reads as TGCAGTGCTGGACGGGTTAGCTCCTACAATGAGCAGTTCTTC. The rearrangement links TRBV20-1 to TRBJ2-1; D is unresolved. The CDR3 contains 14 residues. Germline lookup yields CDR1 DFQATT and CDR2 SNEGSKA (reference sequence). The germline V and J ends were trimmed by 5 bases and 0 bases, with 11 bases remaining between them.

This clonotype occurred a few times. V is TRBV20-1 and J is TRBJ2-3; no clear D gene. Germline V gives CDR1 DFQATT, CDR2 SNEGSKA (reference sequence). The CDR3 contains 15 residues. The V end lost 6 bases, the J end lost 4 bases, and 20 bases lay between the germline ends. The CDR3 loop reads CSATKRPLPADTQYF. For the CDR3, the DNA is TGCAGTGCGACCAAGAGACCCCTGCCCGCAGATACGCAGTATTTT.

J is TRBJ2-5 and V is TRBV7-9; tentative D call: TRBD2 (6 bases). CDR3 length equals 16 residues. The V gene's germline CDR1 is SEHNR and CDR2 FQNEAQ (reference sequence). Trimming cost V 1 base and J 3 bases, with 15 bases left between them. The CDR3 protein is CASSLGAGTGEETQYF. CDR3 DNA sequence: TGTGCCAGCAGCTTAGGGGCCGGGACTGGAGAAGAGACCCAGTACTTC. The full variable domain, completed using reference TRBV7-9 and TRBJ2-5, is DTGVSQNPRHKITKRGQNVTFRCDPISEHNRLYWYRQTLGQGPEFLTYFQNEAQLEKSRLLSDRFSAERPKGSFSTLEIQRTEQGDSAMYLCASSLGAGTGEETQYFGPGTRLLVL.

This clonotype was recorded a few times. The J gene is TRBJ1-2, the V gene TRBV19, with 8 bases matching TRBD1. Germline V gene lookup returns CDR1 LNHDA and CDR2 SQIVND (reference sequence). The CDR3 is 13 amino acids. Trimming took 6 bases from V and 5 from J; bases not matched to a gene: 5. The CDR3 DNA sequence: TGTGCCAGTAGCCCGACAGGGGCGTATGGCTACACCTTC. Translating gives CASSPTGAYGYTF.

This clonotype was observed a few times. The chain combines TRBV5-1 with TRBJ2-1, with 11 bases fitting TRBD2. Germline assignment: CDR1 SGHRS and CDR2 YFSETQ. The length of the CDR3 is 15 residues. With 0 bases clipped from V and 9 bases from J, the junction kept 5 bases outside the gene matches. CDR3 sequence: CASSLGVAGGSEQFF. CDR3 sequence (DNA): TGCGCCAGCAGCTTGGGTGTAGCGGGAGGGAGTGAGCAGTTCTTC. The full variable domain, completed using reference TRBV5-1 and TRBJ2-1, is KAGVTQTPRYLIKTRGQQVTLSCSPISGHRSVSWYQQTPGQGLQFLFEYFSETQRNKGNFPGRFSGRQFSNSRSEMNVSTLELGDSALYLCASSLGVAGGSEQFFGPGTRLTVL.

J is TRBJ2-1 and V is TRBV5-6, with D perhaps being TRBD1 or TRBD2 (5 bases each). The length of the CDR3 is 15 residues. Germline CDR1 SGHDT, CDR2 YYEEEE. Trimming pared 2 bases from V and 4 bases from J, leaving 13 bases between. CDR3 bases: TGTGCCAGCAGCTTCCCCGGGACCCTGTACAATGAGCAGTTCTTC. Its translation is CASSFPGTLYNEQFF. The full variable domain, its missing parts supplied by reference TRBV5-6 and TRBJ2-1, is DAGVTQSPTHLIKTRGQQVTLRCSPKSGHDTVSWYQQALGQGPQFIFQYYEEEERQRGNFPDRFSGHQFPNYSSELNVNALLLGDSALYLCASSFPGTLYNEQFFGPGTRLTVL.

This clonotype was seen repeatedly, ten times or more. This chain connects TRBV5-1 to TRBJ2-7; 9 bases agree with TRBD1. There are 14 residues in the CDR3. With 0 bases clipped from V and 4 bases from J, the junction kept 2 bases outside the gene matches. Per the germline V gene, CDR1 is SGHRS and CDR2 is YFSETQ. CDR3 amino acids: CASSLAGQGYEQYF. CDR3 DNA: TGCGCCAGCAGCTTGGCGGGACAGGGTTACGAGCAGTACTTC. Using reference TRBV5-1 and TRBJ2-7 for the parts outside the CDR3, the full variable domain is KAGVTQTPRYLIKTRGQQVTLSCSPISGHRSVSWYQQTPGQGLQFLFEYFSETQRNKGNFPGRFSGRQFSNSRSEMNVSTLELGDSALYLCASSLAGQGYEQYFGPGTRLTVT.

This clonotype has a handful of counts. This chain connects TRBV27 to TRBJ2-1; D uncertain. Per germline, CDR1 MNHEY and CDR2 SMNVEV (reference sequence). The CDR3 covers 12 residues. Trimming removed 5 bases from V and 7 bases from J, with 9 bases in between. CDR3 DNA: TGTGCCAGCAGTCCTAGGAATAATGAGCAGTTCTTC. Residues: CASSPRNNEQFF.

The chain joins TRBV24-1 to TRBJ2-1; 13 bases are shared with TRBD2. The germline gives CDR1 KGHDR, CDR2 SFDVKD. This CDR3 has 16 residues. V was clipped by 6 bases and J by 8 bases; unmatched bases: 9. As DNA, the CDR3 is TGTGCCACCAGTCCAGGACTAGCGGGAGCGTACGATGAGCAGTTCTTC. It yields the protein CATSPGLAGAYDEQFF.

The rearrangement links TRBV5-1 to TRBJ2-7; tentatively, D is TRBD1 or TRBD2 (6 bases each). The length of the CDR3 is 13 residues. Germline CDR1 is SGHRS and CDR2 is YFSETQ. Trimming took off 4 bases at V and 3 bases at J, with 11 bases between the two ends. The CDR3 sequence: CASSGGPYYEQYF. The CDR3 nucleotides are TGCGCCAGCAGCGGGGGGCCGTACTACGAGCAGTACTTC.